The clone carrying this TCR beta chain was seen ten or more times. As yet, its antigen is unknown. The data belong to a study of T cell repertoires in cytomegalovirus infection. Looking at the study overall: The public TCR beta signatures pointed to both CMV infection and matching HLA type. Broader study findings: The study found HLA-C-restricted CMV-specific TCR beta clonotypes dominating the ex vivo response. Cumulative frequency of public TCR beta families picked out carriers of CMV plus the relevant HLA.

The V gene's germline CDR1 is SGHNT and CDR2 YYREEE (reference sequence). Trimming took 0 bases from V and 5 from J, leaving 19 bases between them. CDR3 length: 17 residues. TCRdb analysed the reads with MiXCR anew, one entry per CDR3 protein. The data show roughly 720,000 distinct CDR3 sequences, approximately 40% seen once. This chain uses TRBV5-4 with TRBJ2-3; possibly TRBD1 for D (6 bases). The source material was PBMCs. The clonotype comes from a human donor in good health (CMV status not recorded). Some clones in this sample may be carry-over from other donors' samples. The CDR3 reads CASSLVGPRGLGDTQYF. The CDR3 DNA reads TGTGCCAGCAGCTTGGTTGGACCCAGGGGCCTAGGAGATACGCAGTATTTT. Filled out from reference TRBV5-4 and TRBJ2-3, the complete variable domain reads ETGVTQSPTHLIKTRGQQVTLRCSSQSGHNTVSWYQQALGQGPQFIFQYYREEENGRGNFPPRFSGLQFPNYSSELNVNALELDDSALYLCASSLVGPRGLGDTQYFGPGTRLTVL.